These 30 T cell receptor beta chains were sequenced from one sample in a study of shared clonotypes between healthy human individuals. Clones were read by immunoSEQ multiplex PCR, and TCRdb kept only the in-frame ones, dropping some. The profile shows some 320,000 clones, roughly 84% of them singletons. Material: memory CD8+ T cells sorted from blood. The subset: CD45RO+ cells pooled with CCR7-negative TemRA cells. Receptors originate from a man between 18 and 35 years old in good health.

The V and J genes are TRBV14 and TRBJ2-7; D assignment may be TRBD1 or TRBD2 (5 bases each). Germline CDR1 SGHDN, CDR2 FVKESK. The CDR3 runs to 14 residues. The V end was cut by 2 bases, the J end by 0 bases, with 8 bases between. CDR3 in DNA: TGTGCCAGCAGCCAATGGGACGGCTCCTACGAGCAGTACTTC. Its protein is CASSQWDGSYEQYF.

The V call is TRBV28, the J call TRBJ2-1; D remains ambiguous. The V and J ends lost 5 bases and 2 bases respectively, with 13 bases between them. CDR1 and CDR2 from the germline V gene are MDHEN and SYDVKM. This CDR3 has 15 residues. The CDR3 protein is CASSPGSAAYNEQFF. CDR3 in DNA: TGTGCCAGCAGTCCTGGTTCCGCAGCCTACAATGAGCAGTTCTTC.

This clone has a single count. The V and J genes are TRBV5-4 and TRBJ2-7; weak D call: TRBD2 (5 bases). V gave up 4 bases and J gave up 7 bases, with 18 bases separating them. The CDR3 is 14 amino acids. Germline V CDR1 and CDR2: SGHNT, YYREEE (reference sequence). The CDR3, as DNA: TGTGCCAGCAGCCCGATGGACGGACTTGGAGAGCAGTACTTC. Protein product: CASSPMDGLGEQYF. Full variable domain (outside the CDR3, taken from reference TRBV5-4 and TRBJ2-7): ETGVTQSPTHLIKTRGQQVTLRCSSQSGHNTVSWYQQALGQGPQFIFQYYREEENGRGNFPPRFSGLQFPNYSSELNVNALELDDSALYLCASSPMDGLGEQYFGPGTRLTVT.

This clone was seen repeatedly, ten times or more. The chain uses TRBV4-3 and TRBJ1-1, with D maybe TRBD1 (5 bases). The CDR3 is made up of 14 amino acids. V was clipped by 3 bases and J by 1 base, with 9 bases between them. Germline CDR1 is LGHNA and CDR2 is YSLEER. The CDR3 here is CASSQDQGNTEAFF. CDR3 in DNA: TGCGCCAGCAGCCAGGACCAGGGGAACACTGAAGCTTTCTTT.

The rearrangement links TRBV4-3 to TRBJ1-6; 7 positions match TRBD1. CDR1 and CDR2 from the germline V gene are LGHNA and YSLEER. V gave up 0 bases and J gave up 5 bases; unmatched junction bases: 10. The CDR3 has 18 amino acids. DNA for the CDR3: TGCGCCAGCAGCCAAGAAGAAATTATAGGGACAGATAATTCACCCCTCCACTTT. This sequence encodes CASSQEEIIGTDNSPLHF.

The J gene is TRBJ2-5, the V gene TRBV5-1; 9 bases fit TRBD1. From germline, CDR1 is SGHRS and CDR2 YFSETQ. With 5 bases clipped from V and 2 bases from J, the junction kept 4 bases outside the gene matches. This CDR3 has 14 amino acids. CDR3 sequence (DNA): TGCGCCAGCAGACGGACAGGGGAGCAAGAGACCCAGTACTTC. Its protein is CASRRTGEQETQYF.

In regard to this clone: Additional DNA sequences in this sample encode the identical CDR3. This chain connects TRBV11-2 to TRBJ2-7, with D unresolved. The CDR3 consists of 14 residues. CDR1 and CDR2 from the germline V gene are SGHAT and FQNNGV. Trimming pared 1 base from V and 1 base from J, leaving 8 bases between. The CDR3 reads CASSLVVSSYEQYF. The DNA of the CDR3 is TGTGCCAGCAGCTTAGTGGTATCTTCCTACGAGCAGTACTTC.

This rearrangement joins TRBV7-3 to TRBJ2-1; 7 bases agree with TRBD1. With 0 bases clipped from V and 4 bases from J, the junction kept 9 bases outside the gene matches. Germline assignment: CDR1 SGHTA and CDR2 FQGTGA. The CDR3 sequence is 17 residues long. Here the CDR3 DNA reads TGTGCCAGCAGCTTAACGGGGACAGTCACCTCTTACAATGAGCAGTTCTTC. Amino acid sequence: CASSLTGTVTSYNEQFF.

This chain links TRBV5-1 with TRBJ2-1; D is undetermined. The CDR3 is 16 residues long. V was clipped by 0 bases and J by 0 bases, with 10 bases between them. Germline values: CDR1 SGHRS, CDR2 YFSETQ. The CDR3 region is CASSLAWADSYNEQFF. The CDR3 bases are TGCGCCAGCAGCTTGGCCTGGGCAGACTCCTACAATGAGCAGTTCTTC.

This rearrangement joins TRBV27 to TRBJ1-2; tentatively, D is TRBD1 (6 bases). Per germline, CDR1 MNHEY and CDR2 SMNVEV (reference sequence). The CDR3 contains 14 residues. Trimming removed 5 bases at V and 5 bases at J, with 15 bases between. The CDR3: CASSPTDRIYGYTF. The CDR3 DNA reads TGTGCCAGCAGTCCTACTGACAGGATTTATGGCTACACCTTC.

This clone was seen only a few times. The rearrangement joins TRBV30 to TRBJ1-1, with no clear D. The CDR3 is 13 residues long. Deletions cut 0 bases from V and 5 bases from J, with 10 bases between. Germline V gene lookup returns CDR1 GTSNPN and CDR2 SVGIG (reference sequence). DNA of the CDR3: TGTGCCTGGAGTGTATATTATCAGACTGAAGCTTTCTTT. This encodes CAWSVYYQTEAFF. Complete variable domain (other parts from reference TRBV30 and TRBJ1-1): SQTIHQWPATLVQPVGSPLSLECTVEGTSNPNLYWYRQAAGRGLQLLFYSVGIGQISSEVPQNLSASRPQDRQFILSSKKLLLSDSGFYLCAWSVYYQTEAFFGQGTRLTVV.

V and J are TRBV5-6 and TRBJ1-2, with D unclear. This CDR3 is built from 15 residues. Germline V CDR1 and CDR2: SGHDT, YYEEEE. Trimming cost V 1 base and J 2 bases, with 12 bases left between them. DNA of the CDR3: TGTGCCAGCAGCTTGAGGTTCGTCTGGAACTATGGCTACACCTTC. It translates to CASSLRFVWNYGYTF.

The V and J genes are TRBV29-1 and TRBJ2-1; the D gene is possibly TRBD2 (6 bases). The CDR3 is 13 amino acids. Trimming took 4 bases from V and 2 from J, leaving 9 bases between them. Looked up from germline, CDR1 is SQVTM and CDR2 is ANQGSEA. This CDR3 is CSVVGGTYNEQFF. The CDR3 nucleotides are TGCAGCGTTGTCGGGGGAACCTACAATGAGCAGTTCTTC.

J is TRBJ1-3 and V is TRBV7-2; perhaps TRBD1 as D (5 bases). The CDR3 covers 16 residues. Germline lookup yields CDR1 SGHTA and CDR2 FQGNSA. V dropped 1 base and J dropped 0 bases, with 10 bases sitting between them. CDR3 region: CASSLGDGDSGNTIYF. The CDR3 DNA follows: TGTGCCAGCAGCTTAGGGGACGGAGACTCTGGAAACACCATATATTTT.

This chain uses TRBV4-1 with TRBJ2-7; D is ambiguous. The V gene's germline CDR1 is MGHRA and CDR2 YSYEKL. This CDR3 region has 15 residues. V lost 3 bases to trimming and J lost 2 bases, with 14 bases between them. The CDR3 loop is CASSQMKQWTYEQYF. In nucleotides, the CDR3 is TGCGCCAGCAGCCAGATGAAACAGTGGACCTACGAGCAGTACTTC.

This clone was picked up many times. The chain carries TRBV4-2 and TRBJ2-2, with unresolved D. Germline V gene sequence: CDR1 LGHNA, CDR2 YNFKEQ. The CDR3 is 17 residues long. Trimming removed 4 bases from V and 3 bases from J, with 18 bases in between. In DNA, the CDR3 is TGTGCCAGCAGCCTCCCCGAGGATCCCGCTTACACCGGGGAGCTGTTTTTT. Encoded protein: CASSLPEDPAYTGELFF.

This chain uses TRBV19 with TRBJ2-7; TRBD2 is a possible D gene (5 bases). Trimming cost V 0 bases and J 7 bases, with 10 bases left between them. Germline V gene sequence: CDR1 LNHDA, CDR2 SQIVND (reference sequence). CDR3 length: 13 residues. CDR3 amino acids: CASSIEDSDEQYF. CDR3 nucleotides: TGTGCCAGTAGTATAGAGGACTCGGATGAGCAGTACTTC.

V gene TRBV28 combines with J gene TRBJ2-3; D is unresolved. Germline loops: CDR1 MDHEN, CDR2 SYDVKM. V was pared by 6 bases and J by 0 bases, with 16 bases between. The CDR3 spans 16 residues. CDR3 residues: CASRSFVAVSTDTQYF. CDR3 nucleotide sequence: TGTGCCAGCAGATCCTTCGTGGCCGTCAGCACAGATACGCAGTATTTT.

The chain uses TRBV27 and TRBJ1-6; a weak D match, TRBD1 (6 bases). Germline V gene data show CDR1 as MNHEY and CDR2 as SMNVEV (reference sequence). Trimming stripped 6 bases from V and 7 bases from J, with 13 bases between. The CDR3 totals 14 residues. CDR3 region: CASRTGGPNSPLHF. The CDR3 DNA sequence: TGTGCCAGCAGGACCGGGGGGCCCAATTCACCCCTCCACTTT.

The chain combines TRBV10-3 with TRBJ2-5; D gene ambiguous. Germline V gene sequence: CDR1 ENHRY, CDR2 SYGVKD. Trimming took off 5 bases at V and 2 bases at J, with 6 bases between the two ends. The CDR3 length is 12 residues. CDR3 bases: TGTGCCATCAGTATGGGTCAAGAGACCCAGTACTTC. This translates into CAISMGQETQYF.

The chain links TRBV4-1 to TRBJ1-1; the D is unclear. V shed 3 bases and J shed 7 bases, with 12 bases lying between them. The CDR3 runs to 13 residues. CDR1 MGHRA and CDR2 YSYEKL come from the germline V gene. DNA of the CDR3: TGCGCCAGCAGCCACCCATCCGGTTTTGAAGCTTTCTTT. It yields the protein CASSHPSGFEAFF.

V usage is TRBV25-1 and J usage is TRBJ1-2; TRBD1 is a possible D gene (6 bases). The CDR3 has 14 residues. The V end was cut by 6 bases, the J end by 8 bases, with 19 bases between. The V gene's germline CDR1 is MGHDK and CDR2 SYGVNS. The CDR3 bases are TGTGCCAGCAGCCCCGCATGGACAGCCGACGGCTACACCTTC. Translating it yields CASSPAWTADGYTF.

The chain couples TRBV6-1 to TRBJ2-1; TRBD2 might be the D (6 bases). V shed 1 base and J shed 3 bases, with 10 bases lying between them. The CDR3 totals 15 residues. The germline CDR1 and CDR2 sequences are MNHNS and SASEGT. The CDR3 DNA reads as TGTGCCAGCAGTGAAGATGCTAGCGTCTACAATGAGCAGTTCTTC. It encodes CASSEDASVYNEQFF.

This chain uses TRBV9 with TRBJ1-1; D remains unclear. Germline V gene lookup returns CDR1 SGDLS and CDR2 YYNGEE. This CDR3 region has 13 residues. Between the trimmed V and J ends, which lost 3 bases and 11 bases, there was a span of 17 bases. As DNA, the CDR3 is TGTGCCAGCAGCGGCATCCCGGGTGTTGGGGCTTTCTTT. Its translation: CASSGIPGVGAFF.

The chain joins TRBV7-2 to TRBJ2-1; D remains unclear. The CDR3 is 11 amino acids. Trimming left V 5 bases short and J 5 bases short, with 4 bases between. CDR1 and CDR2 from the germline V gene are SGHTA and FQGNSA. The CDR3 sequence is CASSTNNEQFF. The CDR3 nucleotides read TGTGCCAGCAGCACCAACAATGAGCAGTTCTTC.

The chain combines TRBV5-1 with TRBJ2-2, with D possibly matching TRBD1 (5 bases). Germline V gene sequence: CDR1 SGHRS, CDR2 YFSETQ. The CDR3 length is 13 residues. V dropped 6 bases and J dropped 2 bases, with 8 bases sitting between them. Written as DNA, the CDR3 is TGCGCCAGCAACCAGGGTAACACCGGGGAGCTGTTTTTT. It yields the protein CASNQGNTGELFF.

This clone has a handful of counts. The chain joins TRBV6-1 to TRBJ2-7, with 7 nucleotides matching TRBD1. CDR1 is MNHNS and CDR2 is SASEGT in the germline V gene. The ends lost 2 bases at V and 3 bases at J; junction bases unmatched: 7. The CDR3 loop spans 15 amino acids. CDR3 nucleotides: TGTGCCAGCAGTGAAATTGTGACAGGGATCTACGAGCAGTACTTC. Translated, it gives CASSEIVTGIYEQYF.

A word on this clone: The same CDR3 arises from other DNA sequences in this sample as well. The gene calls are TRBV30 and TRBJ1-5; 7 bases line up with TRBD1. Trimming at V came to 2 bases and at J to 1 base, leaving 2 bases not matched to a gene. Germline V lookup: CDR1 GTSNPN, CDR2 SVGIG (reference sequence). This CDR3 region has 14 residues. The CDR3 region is CAWSPGQSNQPQHF. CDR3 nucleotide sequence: TGTGCCTGGAGTCCGGGACAGAGCAATCAGCCCCAGCATTTT.

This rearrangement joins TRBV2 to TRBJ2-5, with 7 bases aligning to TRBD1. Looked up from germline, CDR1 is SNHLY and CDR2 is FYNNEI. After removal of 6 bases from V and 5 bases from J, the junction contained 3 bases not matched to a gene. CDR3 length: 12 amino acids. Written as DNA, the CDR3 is TGTGCCAGCAGAGAACAGGGGGAGACCCAGTACTTC. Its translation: CASREQGETQYF.

CDR3 sequence: CASKSKISGELFF. CDR3 in DNA: TGTGCCAGCAAGTCCAAGATTAGCGGGGAGCTGTTTTTT. The chain recombines TRBV2 with TRBJ2-2, with D unresolved. Germline CDR1 SNHLY, CDR2 FYNNEI. The V gene lost 7 bases and the J gene lost 7 bases, with 13 bases spanning the gap. The CDR3 loop spans 13 amino acids.